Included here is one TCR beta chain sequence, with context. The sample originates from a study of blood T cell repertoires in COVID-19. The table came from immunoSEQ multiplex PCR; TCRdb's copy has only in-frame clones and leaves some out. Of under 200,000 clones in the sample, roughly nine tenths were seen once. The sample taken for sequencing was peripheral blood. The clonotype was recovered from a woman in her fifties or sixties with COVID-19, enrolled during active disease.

CDR3 residues: CAWSVGGSTFF. In DNA, the CDR3 is TGTGCCTGGAGTGTTGGGGGCTCTACTTTCTTT. J is TRBJ1-1 and V is TRBV30; tentative D call: TRBD1 (6 bases). The CDR3 has 11 amino acids. Per germline, CDR1 GTSNPN and CDR2 SVGIG (reference sequence). Trimming took 0 bases from V and 12 from J, leaving 11 bases between them.